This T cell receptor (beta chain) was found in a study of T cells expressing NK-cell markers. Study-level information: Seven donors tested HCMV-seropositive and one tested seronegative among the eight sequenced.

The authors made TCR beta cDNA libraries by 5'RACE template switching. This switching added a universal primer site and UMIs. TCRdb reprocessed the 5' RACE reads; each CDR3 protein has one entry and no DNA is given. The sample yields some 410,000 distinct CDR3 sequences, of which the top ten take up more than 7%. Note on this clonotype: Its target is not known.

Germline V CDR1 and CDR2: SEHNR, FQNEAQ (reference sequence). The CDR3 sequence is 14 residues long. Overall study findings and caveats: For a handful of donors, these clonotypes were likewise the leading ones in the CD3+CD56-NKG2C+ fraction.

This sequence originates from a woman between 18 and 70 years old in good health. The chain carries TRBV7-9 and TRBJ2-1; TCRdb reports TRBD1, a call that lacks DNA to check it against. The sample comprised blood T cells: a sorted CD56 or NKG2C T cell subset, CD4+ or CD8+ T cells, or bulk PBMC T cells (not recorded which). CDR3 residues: CASSLQDRADEQFF.